Sequencing of this TCR beta chain was carried out in a study of blood T cell repertoires in COVID-19. Whole-study context: Samples representing acute and convalescent COVID-19 were sourced from the United States, Italy and Spain. PBMCs, B-cell-depleted T cells, or T cells were the source of the cDNA or gDNA that made up the material.

The CDR3 covers 18 residues. Looked up from germline, CDR1 is SGHVS and CDR2 is FQNEAQ. V shed 1 base, J shed 0 bases, and the junction held 7 bases outside the gene matches. In the study's own analysis: Amplification of reference gene primers was used by the study to estimate nucleated cell counts. Sequencing used immunoSEQ multiplex PCR; TCRdb keeps in-frame clones, though not all of them. V and J calls and clone size are given by that table; D and trimming were obtained from the DNA. The data contain approximately 270,000 clones, about 89% of them singletons. Input material: peripheral blood. The sequence was obtained from a man aged 45 to 65 with acute or convalescent COVID-19. The V gene is TRBV7-8, the J gene TRBJ2-3; the match to TRBD2 covers 10 bases. The CDR3 is CASSLGAGGPLSTDTQYF. As DNA, the CDR3 is TGTGCCAGCAGCTTAGGAGCGGGGGGGCCCCTCAGCACAGATACGCAGTATTTT.